This paragraph covers one TCR beta chain sequence. Antigen unknown. This entry belongs to a study of cytomegalovirus exposure and HLA in healthy donors. Study-level findings and limits: TCR beta chain V- and J-gene trimming was linked, in a later analysis, to a missense variant in DCLRE1C. In terms of immune exposure information, only CMV serostatus was available.

A multiplex PCR was run with 60 Vbeta primers and 13 Jbeta primers. Only in-frame clones appear in the TCRdb table, and some are missing; sequencing was by immunoSEQ multiplex PCR. The sample includes 150,000 to 200,000 clones, roughly 77% of them seen just once. All donors participated as healthy donors of bone marrow. This CDR3 is built from 18 residues. V was clipped by 2 bases and J by 6 bases; unmatched bases: 10. Per germline, CDR1 SGDLS and CDR2 YYNGEE. The TCR was taken from a woman aged 45 to 65 in good health and CMV-seronegative. The chain has TRBV9 and TRBJ2-3; 15 bases align to TRBD2. The specimen sequenced was PBMCs. The CDR3 is CASSVGLAGGFGVDTQYF. The CDR3 region has the DNA TGTGCCAGCAGCGTCGGACTAGCGGGGGGGTTTGGGGTTGATACGCAGTATTTT.